This T cell receptor (beta chain) was sequenced in a study of identical twins. Every sampled donor was Caucasian and healthy. General observations from the study: Twin pairs' shared out-of-frame alpha sequences were enriched in low generation probability.

CDR3 size: 14 residues. The V segment lost 1 base and the J segment 1 base; nucleotides outside the gene matches: 3. CDR1 is DFQATT, CDR2 SNEGSKA, per germline (reference sequence). A word on this clonotype: Antigen unknown.

Via MiXCR, TCRdb re-called the 5' RACE reads, giving one row per CDR3 protein. The sample carries nearly 900,000 distinct CDR3 sequences, over 9% recorded once. In addition, the sample was reused for a study of yellow fever vaccine responses in identical twins.

V is TRBV20-1 and J is TRBJ2-7; 8 bases line up with TRBD2. Material for sequencing was PBMCs. The TCR comes from a woman younger than 30 in good health. The DNA of the CDR3 is TGCAGTGCTAGAGTCCTAGCGGGTTCCTACGAGCAGTACTTC. Amino acids: CSARVLAGSYEQYF.